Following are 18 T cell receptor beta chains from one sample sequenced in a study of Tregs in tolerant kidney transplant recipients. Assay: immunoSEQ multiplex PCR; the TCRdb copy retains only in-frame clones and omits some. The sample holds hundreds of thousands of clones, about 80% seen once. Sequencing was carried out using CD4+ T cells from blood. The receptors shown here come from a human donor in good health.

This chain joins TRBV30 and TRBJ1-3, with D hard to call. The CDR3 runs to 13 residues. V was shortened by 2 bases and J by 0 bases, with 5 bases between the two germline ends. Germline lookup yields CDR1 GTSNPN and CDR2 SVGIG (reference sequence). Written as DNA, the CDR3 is TGTGCCTGGAGTCGGGACTCTGGAAACACCATATATTTT. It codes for CAWSRDSGNTIYF.

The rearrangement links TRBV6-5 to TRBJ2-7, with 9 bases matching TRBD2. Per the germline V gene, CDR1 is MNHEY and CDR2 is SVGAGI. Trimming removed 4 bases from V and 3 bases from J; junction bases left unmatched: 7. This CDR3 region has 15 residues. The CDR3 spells CASSSGSGGNYEQYF. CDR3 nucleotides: TGTGCCAGCAGTTCGGGTAGCGGGGGAAACTACGAGCAGTACTTC.

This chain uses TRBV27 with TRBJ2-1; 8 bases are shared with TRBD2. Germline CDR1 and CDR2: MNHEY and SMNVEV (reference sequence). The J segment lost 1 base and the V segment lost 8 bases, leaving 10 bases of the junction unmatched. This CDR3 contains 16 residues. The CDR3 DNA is TGTGCCAGCCGCTCCCCCGGGAGGGGGTCCTACAATGAGCAGTTCTTC. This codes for CASRSPGRGSYNEQFF.

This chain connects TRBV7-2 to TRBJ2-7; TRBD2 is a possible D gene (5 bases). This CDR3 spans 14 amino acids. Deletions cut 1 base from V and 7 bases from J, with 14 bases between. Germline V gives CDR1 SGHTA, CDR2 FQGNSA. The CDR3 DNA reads TGTGCCAGCAGCTTAGTTTCGAGGACTCGAGAGCAGTACTTC. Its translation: CASSLVSRTREQYF.

In DNA form, the CDR3 reads TGTGCCAGCTCACCAGCGACGAAGAACACTGAAGCTTTCTTT. Protein product: CASSPATKNTEAFF. This chain links TRBV18 with TRBJ1-1; D not resolved. V was cut by 2 bases and J by 1 base, with 8 bases left in between. The CDR3 loop spans 14 amino acids. The V gene's germline CDR1 is KGHSH and CDR2 LQKENI.

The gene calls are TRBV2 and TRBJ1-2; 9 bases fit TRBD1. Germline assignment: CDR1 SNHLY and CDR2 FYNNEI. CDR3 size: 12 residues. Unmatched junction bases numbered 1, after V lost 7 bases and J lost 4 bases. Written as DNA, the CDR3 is TGTGCCAGCAAGGACAGGGGCTATGGCTACACCTTC. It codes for CASKDRGYGYTF. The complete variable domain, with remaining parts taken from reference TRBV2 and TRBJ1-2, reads EPEVTQTPSHQVTQMGQEVILRCVPISNHLYFYWYRQILGQKVEFLVSFYNNEISEKSEIFDDQFSVERPDGSNFTLKIRSTKLEDSAMYFCASKDRGYGYTFGSGTRLTVV.

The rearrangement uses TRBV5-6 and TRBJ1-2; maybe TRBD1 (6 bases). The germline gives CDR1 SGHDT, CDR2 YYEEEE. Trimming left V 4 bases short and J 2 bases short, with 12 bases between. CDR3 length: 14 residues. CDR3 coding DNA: TGTGCCAGCAGCCGAGGACAGCCAAACTATGGCTACACCTTC. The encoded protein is CASSRGQPNYGYTF.

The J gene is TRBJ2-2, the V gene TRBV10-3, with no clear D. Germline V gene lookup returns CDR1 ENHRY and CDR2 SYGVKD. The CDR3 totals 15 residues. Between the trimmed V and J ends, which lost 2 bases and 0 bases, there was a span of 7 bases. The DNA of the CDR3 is TGTGCCATCAGTGAGAGGTCCGCGAACACCGGGGAGCTGTTTTTT. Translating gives CAISERSANTGELFF.

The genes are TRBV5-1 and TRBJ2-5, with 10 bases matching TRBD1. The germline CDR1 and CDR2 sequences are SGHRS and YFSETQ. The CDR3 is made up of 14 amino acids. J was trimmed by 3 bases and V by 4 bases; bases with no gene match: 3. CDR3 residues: CASSEGTGEETQYF. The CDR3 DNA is TGCGCCAGCAGCGAAGGGACAGGGGAAGAGACCCAGTACTTC.

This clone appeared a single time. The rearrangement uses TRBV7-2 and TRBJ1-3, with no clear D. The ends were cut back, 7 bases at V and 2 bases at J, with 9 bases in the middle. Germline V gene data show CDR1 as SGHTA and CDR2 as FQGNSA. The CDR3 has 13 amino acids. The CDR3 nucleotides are TGTGCCAGCACCGAGAGGGCTGGAAACACCATATATTTT. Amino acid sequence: CASTERAGNTIYF.

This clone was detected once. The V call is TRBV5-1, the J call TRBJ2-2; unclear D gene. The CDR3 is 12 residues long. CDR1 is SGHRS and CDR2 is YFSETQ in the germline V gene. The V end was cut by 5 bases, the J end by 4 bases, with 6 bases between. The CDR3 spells CASRESTGELFF. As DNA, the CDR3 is TGCGCCAGCAGGGAGAGCACCGGGGAGCTGTTTTTT.

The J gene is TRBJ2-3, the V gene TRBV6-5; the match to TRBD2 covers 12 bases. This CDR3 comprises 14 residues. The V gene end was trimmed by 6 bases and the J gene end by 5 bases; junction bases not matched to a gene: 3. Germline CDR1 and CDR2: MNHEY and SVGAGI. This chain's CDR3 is CASRTSGGLDTQYF. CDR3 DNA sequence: TGTGCCAGCAGAACTAGCGGGGGGCTAGATACGCAGTATTTT.

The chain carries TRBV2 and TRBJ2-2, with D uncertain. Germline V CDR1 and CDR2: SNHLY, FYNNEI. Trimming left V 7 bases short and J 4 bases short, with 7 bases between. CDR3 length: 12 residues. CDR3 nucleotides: TGTGCCAGCACCTTCGCCACCGGGGAGCTGTTTTTT. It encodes CASTFATGELFF. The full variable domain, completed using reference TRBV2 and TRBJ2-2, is EPEVTQTPSHQVTQMGQEVILRCVPISNHLYFYWYRQILGQKVEFLVSFYNNEISEKSEIFDDQFSVERPDGSNFTLKIRSTKLEDSAMYFCASTFATGELFFGEGSRLTVL.

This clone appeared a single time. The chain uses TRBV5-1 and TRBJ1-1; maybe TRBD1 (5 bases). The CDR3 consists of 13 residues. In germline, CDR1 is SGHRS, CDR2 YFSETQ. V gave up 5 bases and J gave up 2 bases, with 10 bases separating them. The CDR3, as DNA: TGCGCCAGCAGGACTGACAGCAACACTGAAGCTTTCTTT. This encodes CASRTDSNTEAFF.

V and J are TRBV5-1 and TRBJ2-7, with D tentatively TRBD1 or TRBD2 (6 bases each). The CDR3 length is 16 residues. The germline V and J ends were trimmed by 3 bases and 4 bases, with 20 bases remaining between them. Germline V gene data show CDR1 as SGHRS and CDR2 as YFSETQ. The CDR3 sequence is CASSWGAERGSYEQYF. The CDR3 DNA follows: TGCGCCAGCAGCTGGGGGGCGGAGAGGGGCTCTTACGAGCAGTACTTC.

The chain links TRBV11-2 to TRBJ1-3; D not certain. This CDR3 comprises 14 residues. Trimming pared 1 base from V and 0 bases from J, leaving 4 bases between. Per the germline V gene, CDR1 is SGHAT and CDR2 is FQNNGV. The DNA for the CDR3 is TGTGCCAGCAGCTTAGGGATCTCTGGAAACACCATATATTTT. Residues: CASSLGISGNTIYF.

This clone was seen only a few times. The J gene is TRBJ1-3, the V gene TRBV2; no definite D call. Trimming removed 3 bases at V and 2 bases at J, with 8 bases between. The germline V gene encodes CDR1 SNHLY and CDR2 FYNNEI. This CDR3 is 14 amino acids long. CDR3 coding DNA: TGTGCCAGCAGTGAGGAGTTTACTGGAAACACCATATATTTT. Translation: CASSEEFTGNTIYF.

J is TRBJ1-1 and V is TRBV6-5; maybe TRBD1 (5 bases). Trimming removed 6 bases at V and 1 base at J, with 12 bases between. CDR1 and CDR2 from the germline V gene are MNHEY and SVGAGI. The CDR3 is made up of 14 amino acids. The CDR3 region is CASRKGRTNTEAFF. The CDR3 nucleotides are TGTGCCAGCAGAAAGGGACGGACGAACACTGAAGCTTTCTTT.